These T cell receptor beta chains were read from a single sample in a study of T cell responses to AZD1222 COVID-19 vaccine. Generated by immunoSEQ multiplex PCR, the TCRdb table keeps only in-frame clones and is missing some. This table holds 100,000 to 130,000 clones, approximately 89% found once. The sample was peripheral blood, taken on day 0 of MenACWY control vaccination. Receptor source: an adult in good health. Each CDR3 is given with its conserved first and last residue. Each record gives: clone size, V gene, J gene, D gene, CDR3 DNA, CDR3 protein. A D gene is named only where the DNA matches it firmly. Size tells how often a clone was seen (once, few, many) or the class of an expanded clone, and some rows leave it out.

-	TRBV6-5	TRBJ2-7	TRBD1	TGTGCCAGCAGTTACTCGGGACAGGGGATTCACGAGCAGTACTTC	CASSYSGQGIHEQYF
-	TRBV7-6	TRBJ2-7	-	TGTGCCAGCAGCTTAGGGGTTGGGGCTAGCGACTACGAGCAGTACTTC	CASSLGVGASDYEQYF
-	TRBV19	TRBJ1-2	TRBD1	TGTGCCAGTAGTATAGATCGGAGGGGGCGACGCTATGGCTACACCTTC	CASSIDRRGRRYGYTF
-	TRBV6-5	TRBJ1-2	TRBD1	TGTGCCAGCAGCGCTCCCGGGACAGGGTTCTATGGCTACACCTTC	CASSAPGTGFYGYTF
-	TRBV28	TRBJ1-1	-	TGTGCCAGCACGGGACACCCTGATTTCGTTGGTGAAGCTTTCTTT	CASTGHPDFVGEAFF
once	TRBV14	TRBJ2-2	-	TGTGCCAGCAGCGTGACCAGATCTACCGGGGAGCTGTTTTTT	CASSVTRSTGELFF
-	TRBV9	TRBJ1-3	-	TGTGCCAGCAGCGTGGGGTTCTCTGGAAACACCATATATTTT	CASSVGFSGNTIYF
-	TRBV30	TRBJ1-5	TRBD1	TGTGCCTGCGACACCCGGACAGGATACAATCAGCCCCAGCATTTT	CACDTRTGYNQPQHF
-	TRBV30	TRBJ2-1	TRBD2	TGTGCCTGGAGTGTAAGGCGGGGGAGCTCCTACAATGAGCAGTTCTTC	CAWSVRRGSSYNEQFF
-	TRBV9	TRBJ2-3	-	TGTGCCAGCAGCGTCGGGGGTTTGGGGATTGGTACGCAGTATTTT	CASSVGGLGIGTQYF
-	TRBV11-2	TRBJ2-7	TRBD1	TGTGCCAGCAGCTTATTCCCGGGACAGGGCTACGAGCAGTACTTC	CASSLFPGQGYEQYF
-	TRBV5-6	TRBJ1-3	-	TGTGCCAGCAGCTTCCAGGAGGGGGTCTCTGGAAACACCATATATTTT	CASSFQEGVSGNTIYF
-	TRBV19	TRBJ1-5	-	TGTGCCAGTAGTATAGGTGGCAGCCGCCAGCCCCAGCATTTT	CASSIGGSRQPQHF
once	TRBV4-3	TRBJ2-1	-	TGCGCCAGCAGCCGGGCTCGGAAAGGTTACAATGAGCAGTTCTTC	CASSRARKGYNEQFF
-	TRBV7-9	TRBJ2-1	-	TGTGCCAGCAGCCTCGGGCAGTACAATGAGCAGTTCTTC	CASSLGQYNEQFF
-	TRBV19	TRBJ1-2	TRBD1	TGTGCCAGTGGAACAGGGGTCTATGGCTACACCTTC	CASGTGVYGYTF
-	TRBV19	TRBJ1-1	-	TGTGCCAGTAGTCTACAGGGGAACACTGAAGCTTTCTTT	CASSLQGNTEAFF
-	TRBV10-1	TRBJ1-4	-	TGCGCCAGCAGTAAAGAAAAACTGTTTTTT	CASSKEKLFF
once	TRBV28	TRBJ1-1	-	TGTGCCAGCATTCCAGGGAGTAGCACTGAAGCTTTCTTT	CASIPGSSTEAFF
-	TRBV13	TRBJ1-1	-	TGTGCCAGCAGCTTAGGGGGAAGACGGCACACTGAAGCTTTCTTT	CASSLGGRRHTEAFF
-	TRBV6-5	TRBJ1-6	-	TGTGCCAGCAACTGGGGGCAGAATTCACCCCTCCACTTT	CASNWGQNSPLHF
-	TRBV2	TRBJ1-5	-	TGTGCCAGCCACAGGGCAAATCAGCCCCAGCATTTT	CASHRANQPQHF
-	TRBV9	TRBJ1-1	TRBD1	TGTGCCAGCAGCGTCTCACGGGACAGGGGAGAAACTGAAGCTTTCTTT	CASSVSRDRGETEAFF
-	TRBV27	TRBJ1-6	-	TGTGCCAGCAGCACCGGGCACTTACCCCTCCACTTT	CASSTGHLPLHF
-	TRBV27	TRBJ1-4	TRBD1	TGTGCCAGCCGAACACAGGGGGCGGGTGAAAAACTGTTTTTT	CASRTQGAGEKLFF
-	TRBV6-6	TRBJ1-6	TRBD1	TGTGCCACATGGATGACAGGGAGTAATTCACCCCTCCACTTT	CATWMTGSNSPLHF
-	TRBV27	TRBJ1-6	TRBD1	TGTGCCAGCAGTCGGGGACAGGGCGGTTCACCCCTCCACTTT	CASSRGQGGSPLHF
-	TRBV7-9	TRBJ2-7	TRBD1	TGTGCCAGCAGCTCTCCCCCAGGGGGTGGCGAGCAGTACTTC	CASSSPPGGGEQYF
-	TRBV3-1/TRBV3-2	TRBJ1-2	-	TGTGCCAGCAGCCAAGAACTTAACTATGGCTACACCTTC	CASSQELNYGYTF
-	TRBV21-1	TRBJ1-1	-	TGTGCCAGCAGCAAATTGGCAAGGGACCAAGCTTTCTTT	CASSKLARDQAFF
-	TRBV4-2	TRBJ2-1	-	TGTGCCAGCAGCCAAGGTCCCCGACCCTCACTGGGGAGCTCCTACAATGAGCAGTTCTTC	CASSQGPRPSLGSSYNEQFF
-	TRBV6-4	TRBJ2-6	TRBD1	TGTGCCAGCAGCGGACAGGGAGCCTCTGGGGCCAACGTCCTGACTTTC	CASSGQGASGANVLTF
-	TRBV5-1	TRBJ2-1	-	TGCGCCAGCAGCTTGGGAGGTGGGGGGCGAGGGAATGAGCAGTTCTTC	CASSLGGGGRGNEQFF
-	TRBV5-1	TRBJ1-5	TRBD1	TGCGCCAGCAGCTTCCCGGGACAGGAGTTTACCTCGCCCCAGCATTTT	CASSFPGQEFTSPQHF
-	TRBV7-3	TRBJ1-5	-	TGTGCCAGCAGGGCCTTGCTTAGCAATCAGCCCCAGCATTTT	CASRALLSNQPQHF
-	TRBV29-1	TRBJ1-5	-	TGCAGCGTGGCCGGGACGGAAGATCAGCCCCAGCATTTT	CSVAGTEDQPQHF
-	TRBV5-1	TRBJ2-2	TRBD1	TGCGCCAGCAGTTCTCGGACAGGGATTAACACCGGGGAGCTGTTTTTT	CASSSRTGINTGELFF
-	TRBV18	TRBJ2-2	TRBD1	TGTGCCAGCTCAACAACCTCCGGGACAGGGGAGAACGGGGAGCTGTTTTTT	CASSTTSGTGENGELFF